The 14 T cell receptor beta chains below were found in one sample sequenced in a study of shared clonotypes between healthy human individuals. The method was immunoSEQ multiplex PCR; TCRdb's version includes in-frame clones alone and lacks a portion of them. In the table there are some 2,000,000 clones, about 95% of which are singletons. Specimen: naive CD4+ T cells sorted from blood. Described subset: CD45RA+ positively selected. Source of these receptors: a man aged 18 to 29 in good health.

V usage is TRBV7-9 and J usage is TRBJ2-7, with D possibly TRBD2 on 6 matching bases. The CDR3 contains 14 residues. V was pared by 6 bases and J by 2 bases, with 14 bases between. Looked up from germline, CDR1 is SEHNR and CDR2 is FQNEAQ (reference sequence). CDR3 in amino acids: CASSLGGGAYEQYF. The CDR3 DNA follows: TGTGCCAGCAGTCTGGGGGGAGGAGCCTACGAGCAGTACTTC.

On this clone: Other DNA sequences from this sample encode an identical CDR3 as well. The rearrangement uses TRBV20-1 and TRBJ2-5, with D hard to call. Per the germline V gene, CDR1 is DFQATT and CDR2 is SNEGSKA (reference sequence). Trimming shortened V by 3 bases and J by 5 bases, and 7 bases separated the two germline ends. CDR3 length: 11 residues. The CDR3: CSASVAETQYF. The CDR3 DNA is TGCAGTGCTAGTGTGGCGGAGACCCAGTACTTC.

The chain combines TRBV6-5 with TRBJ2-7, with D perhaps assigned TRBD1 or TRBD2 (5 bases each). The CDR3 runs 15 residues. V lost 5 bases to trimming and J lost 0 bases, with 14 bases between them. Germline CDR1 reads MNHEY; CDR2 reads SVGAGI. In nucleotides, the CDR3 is TGTGCCAGCAGTCCCACCCGGGACGCCTCCTACGAGCAGTACTTC. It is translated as CASSPTRDASYEQYF.

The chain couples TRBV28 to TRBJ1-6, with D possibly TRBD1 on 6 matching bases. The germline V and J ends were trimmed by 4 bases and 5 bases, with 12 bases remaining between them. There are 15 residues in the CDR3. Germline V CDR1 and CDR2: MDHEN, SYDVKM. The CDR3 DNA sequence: TGTGCCAGCAGTTACAGGGTATTCAATAATTCACCCCTCCACTTT. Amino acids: CASSYRVFNNSPLHF.

CDR3 nucleotides: TGTGCCAGCAGTGAACGGGGGGTACCCCCCTACGAGCAGTACTTC. It codes for CASSERGVPPYEQYF. The V gene is TRBV6-1, the J gene TRBJ2-7, with TRBD2 identical over 7 bases. V lost 2 bases, J lost 2 bases, and 6 bases stayed unmatched. CDR3 length equals 15 residues. Germline-derived CDR1 and CDR2 are MNHNS and SASEGT.

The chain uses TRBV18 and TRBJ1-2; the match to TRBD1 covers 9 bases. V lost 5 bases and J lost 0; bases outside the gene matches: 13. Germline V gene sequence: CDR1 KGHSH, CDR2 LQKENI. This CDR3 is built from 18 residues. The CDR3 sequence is CASSSNTGTGSTNYGYTF. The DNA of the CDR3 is TGTGCCAGCTCATCGAATACCGGGACAGGGTCCACTAACTATGGCTACACCTTC.

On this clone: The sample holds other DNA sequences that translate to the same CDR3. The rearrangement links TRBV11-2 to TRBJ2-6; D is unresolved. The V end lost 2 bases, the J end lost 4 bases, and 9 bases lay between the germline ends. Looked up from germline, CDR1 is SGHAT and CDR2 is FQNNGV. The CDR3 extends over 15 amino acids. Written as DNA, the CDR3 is TGTGCCAGCAGCTTATTCGGTACGGGGGCCAACGTCCTGACTTTC. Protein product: CASSLFGTGANVLTF.

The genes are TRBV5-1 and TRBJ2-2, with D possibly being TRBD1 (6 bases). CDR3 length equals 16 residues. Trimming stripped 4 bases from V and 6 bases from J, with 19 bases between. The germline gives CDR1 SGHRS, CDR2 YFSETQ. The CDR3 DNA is TGCGCCAGCAGCACCGAACCCGTACAGGGTGCCGGGGAGCTGTTTTTT. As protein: CASSTEPVQGAGELFF.

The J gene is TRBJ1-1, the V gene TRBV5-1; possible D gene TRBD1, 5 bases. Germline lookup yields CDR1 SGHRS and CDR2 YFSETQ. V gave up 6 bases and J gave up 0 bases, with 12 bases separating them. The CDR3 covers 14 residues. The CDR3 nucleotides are TGCGCCAGCAATGGTCAGGGCCTGAACACTGAAGCTTTCTTT. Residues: CASNGQGLNTEAFF.

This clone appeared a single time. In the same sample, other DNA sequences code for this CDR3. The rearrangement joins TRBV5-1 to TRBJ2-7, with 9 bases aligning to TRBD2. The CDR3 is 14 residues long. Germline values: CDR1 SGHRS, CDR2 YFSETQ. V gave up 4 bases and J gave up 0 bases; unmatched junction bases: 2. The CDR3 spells CASSKTSGSYEQYF. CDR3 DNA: TGCGCCAGCAGCAAGACTAGCGGCTCCTACGAGCAGTACTTC.

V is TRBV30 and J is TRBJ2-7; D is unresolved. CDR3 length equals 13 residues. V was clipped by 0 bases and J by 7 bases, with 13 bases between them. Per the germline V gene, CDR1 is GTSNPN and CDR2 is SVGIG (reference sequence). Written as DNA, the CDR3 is TGTGCCTGGAGTGTGTTCGCCACGCGGGAGCAGTACTTC. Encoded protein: CAWSVFATREQYF.

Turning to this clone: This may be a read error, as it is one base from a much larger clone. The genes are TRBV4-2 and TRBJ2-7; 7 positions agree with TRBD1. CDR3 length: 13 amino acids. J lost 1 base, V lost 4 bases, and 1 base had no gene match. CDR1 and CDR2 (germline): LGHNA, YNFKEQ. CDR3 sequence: CASSLTGSYEQYF. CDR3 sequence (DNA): TGTGCCAGCAGCCTGACAGGGTCCTACGAGCAGTACTTC.

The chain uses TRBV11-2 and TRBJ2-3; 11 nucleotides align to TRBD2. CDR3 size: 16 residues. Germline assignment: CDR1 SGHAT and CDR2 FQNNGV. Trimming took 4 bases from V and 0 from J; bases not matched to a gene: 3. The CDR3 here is CASSYGTSGSTDTQYF. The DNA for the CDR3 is TGTGCCAGCAGCTACGGGACTAGCGGTAGCACAGATACGCAGTATTTT.

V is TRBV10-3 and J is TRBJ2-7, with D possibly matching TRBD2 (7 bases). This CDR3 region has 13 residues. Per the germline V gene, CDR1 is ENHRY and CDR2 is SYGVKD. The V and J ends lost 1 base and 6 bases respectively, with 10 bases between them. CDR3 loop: CAISEFAGAEQYF. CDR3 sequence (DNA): TGTGCCATCAGTGAGTTCGCGGGGGCCGAGCAGTACTTC.